The 32 T cell receptor beta chains below all came from one sample that was sequenced in a study of cytomegalovirus exposure and HLA in healthy donors. This PCR relied on a set of 60 Vbeta primers and 13 Jbeta primers. TCRdb's table, derived via immunoSEQ multiplex PCR, lists solely in-frame clones and lacks some. The sample consists of about 140,000 clones, roughly 80% of them appearing once. Sequencing was performed on PBMCs. The receptors derive from a man aged 40-49 years in good health and CMV-seropositive.

The table lists this clone with a few counts. Written as DNA, the CDR3 is TGCGCCAGCACCGGGGGACAGCCAAATCAGCCCCAGCATTTT. Protein: CASTGGQPNQPQHF. V usage is TRBV10-2 and J usage is TRBJ1-5; 7 bases match TRBD1. V trimming: 7 bases; J trimming: 4 bases; junction bases outside the gene matches: 7. CDR1 is WSHSY, CDR2 SAAADI, per germline. The CDR3 sequence is 14 residues long.

To note about this clone: Germline is not matched at one junction end, which may reflect a read error. CDR3 DNA: TGTGCCAGCAGTTCCCTTACAGGGGGCGCGATGGTAGACCATTTT. It specifies CASSSLTGGAMVDHF. The gene calls are TRBV28 and TRBJ1-3, with 9 positions matching TRBD1. Germline V gene lookup returns CDR1 MDHEN and CDR2 SYDVKM. The CDR3 sequence is 15 residues long.

The rearrangement links TRBV5-1 to TRBJ1-4; 7 nucleotides agree with TRBD1. The CDR3 length is 16 residues. The V gene end was trimmed by 5 bases and the J gene end by 3 bases; junction bases not matched to a gene: 10. Germline values: CDR1 SGHRS, CDR2 YFSETQ. The CDR3 sequence is CASSIGGGAPNEKLFF. The CDR3 DNA follows: TGCGCCAGCAGTATAGGAGGGGGCGCGCCTAATGAAAAACTGTTTTTT.

In this sample, this clone turned up many times. This CDR3 reads CASSLEAWTVWDRELFF. The CDR3, as DNA: TGTGCCAGCAGCTTAGAAGCTTGGACAGTCTGGGACCGGGAGCTGTTTTTT. The chain is built from TRBV7-9 and TRBJ2-2; D possibly corresponds to TRBD1 (6 bases). V lost 1 base to trimming and J lost 9 bases, with 21 bases between them. Looked up from germline, CDR1 is SEHNR and CDR2 is FQNEAQ (reference sequence). The CDR3 has 17 residues.

This chain uses TRBV7-8 with TRBJ1-3, with D perhaps TRBD1 (6 bases). This CDR3 contains 16 residues. Germline CDR1 is SGHVS and CDR2 is FQNEAQ. V lost 7 bases to trimming and J lost 1 base, with 17 bases between them. The CDR3 DNA reads as TGTGCCAGCACCCTTACTCAGGGGCTTTCTGGAAACACCATATATTTT. It codes for CASTLTQGLSGNTIYF.

The sample holds a few counts of this clone. The CDR3 protein is CASSLDTGTGVYGYTF. The CDR3 DNA is TGTGCCAGCAGCTTGGACACCGGGACAGGAGTCTATGGCTACACCTTC. The V and J genes are TRBV7-9 and TRBJ1-2, with 8 positions matching TRBD1. The CDR3 runs to 16 residues. The junction had 10 bases not matched to a gene; V was cut back by 3 bases and J by 4 bases. Germline lookup yields CDR1 SEHNR and CDR2 FQNEAQ (reference sequence).

The CDR3 protein is CASSEYQEGHYGYTF. CDR3 coding DNA: TGTGCCAGCAGCGAATACCAGGAGGGGCACTATGGCTACACCTTC. The chain links TRBV7-9 to TRBJ1-2, with D tentatively TRBD1 (5 bases). Looked up from germline, CDR1 is SEHNR and CDR2 is FQNEAQ (reference sequence). Trimming left V 5 bases short and J 3 bases short, with 16 bases between. This CDR3 spans 15 amino acids.

This clone turned up a few times. The chain couples TRBV6-1 to TRBJ1-2; no reliable D call. Trimming took off 7 bases at V and 2 bases at J, with 11 bases between the two ends. Germline CDR1 MNHNS, CDR2 SASEGT. The CDR3 spans 13 residues. CDR3: CASTGAMNYGYTF. The CDR3 region has the DNA TGTGCCAGCACGGGAGCTATGAACTATGGCTACACCTTC.

This rearrangement joins TRBV28 to TRBJ1-2; TRBD1 matches at 8 bases. The CDR3 length is 13 residues. J gave up 5 bases and V 3 bases, and 2 bases lay outside the gene matches. The germline V gene encodes CDR1 MDHEN and CDR2 SYDVKM. CDR3 loop: CASSLDRVYGYTF. The CDR3 coding sequence is TGTGCCAGCAGTTTGGACAGGGTTTATGGCTACACCTTC.

The gene calls are TRBV6-1 and TRBJ1-4, with unresolved D. Per germline, CDR1 MNHNS and CDR2 SASEGT. Trimming stripped 2 bases from V and 8 bases from J, with 12 bases between. CDR3 length equals 14 residues. This chain's CDR3 is CASSERGKGEKLFF. CDR3 bases: TGTGCCAGCAGTGAACGAGGGAAAGGGGAAAAACTGTTTTTT.

This clone is a singleton in its sample. This chain connects TRBV6-6 to TRBJ2-2, with 9 bases lining up with TRBD1. The CDR3 sequence is 15 residues long. Germline V gene lookup returns CDR1 MNHNY and CDR2 SVGAGI (reference sequence). The trim removed 7 bases at V and 3 bases at J, leaving 6 bases unmatched. Here the CDR3 DNA reads TGTGCCAGCACCGGGGACAGGGTCGACACCGGGGAGCTGTTTTTT. As protein: CASTGDRVDTGELFF.

This clone was detected a few times. This chain joins TRBV7-8 and TRBJ1-6; D is uncertain. CDR3 length equals 13 residues. Germline CDR1 SGHVS, CDR2 FQNEAQ. Between the trimmed V and J ends, which lost 0 bases and 13 bases, there was a span of 10 bases. CDR3 protein: CASSLAPRRPLHF. The CDR3 DNA sequence: TGTGCCAGCAGCTTAGCTCCAAGGAGGCCCCTCCACTTT.

This clone was recorded once. The chain couples TRBV2 to TRBJ1-3; the D is unclear. Germline V lookup: CDR1 SNHLY, CDR2 FYNNEI. V was clipped by 3 bases and J by 2 bases, with 11 bases between them. The length of the CDR3 is 15 residues. CDR3 in amino acids: CASSEEGMAGNTIYF. The CDR3, as DNA: TGTGCCAGCAGTGAGGAGGGAATGGCTGGAAACACCATATATTTT.

V is TRBV12-5 and J is TRBJ1-1; 12 nucleotides match TRBD1. The CDR3 runs to 17 residues. J gave up 2 bases and V 1 base, and 5 bases lay outside the gene matches. Germline CDR1 reads LGHNT; CDR2 reads FRNRAP. CDR3 nucleotide sequence: TGTGCTAGTGGTTTGGGAGGGACAGGGGGCCGAAACACTGAAGCTTTCTTT. It specifies CASGLGGTGGRNTEAFF. Supplemented by reference TRBV12-5 and TRBJ1-1, the full variable domain reads DARVTQTPRHKVTEMGQEVTMRCQPILGHNTVFWYRQTMMQGLELLAYFRNRAPLDDSGMPKDRFSAEMPDATLATLKIQPSEPRDSAVYFCASGLGGTGGRNTEAFFGQGTRLTVV.

The genes are TRBV6-5 and TRBJ1-1; possible D gene TRBD1, 5 bases. CDR3 size: 15 residues. The germline V gene has CDR1 MNHEY and CDR2 SVGAGI. V was clipped by 6 bases and J by 1 base, with 15 bases between them. CDR3 loop: CASSSPDIPNTEAFF. The CDR3, as DNA: TGTGCCAGCAGCTCCCCGGACATCCCGAACACTGAAGCTTTCTTT.

This chain uses TRBV19 with TRBJ1-4; TRBD1 might be the D (5 bases). In germline, CDR1 is LNHDA, CDR2 SQIVND (reference sequence). The V end was cut by 3 bases, the J end by 5 bases, with 7 bases between. CDR3 size: 13 residues. The CDR3 loop is CASSMGLNEKLFF. CDR3 coding DNA: TGTGCCAGTAGTATGGGGCTGAATGAAAAACTGTTTTTT.

The chain carries TRBV5-6 and TRBJ1-6; no firm D call. The CDR3 is 15 amino acids. Trimming removed 2 bases at V and 6 bases at J, with 12 bases between. CDR1 is SGHDT, CDR2 YYEEEE, per germline. The DNA for the CDR3 is TGTGCCAGCAGCTTTGACACCACCCGTAATTCACCCCTCCACTTT. Encoded protein: CASSFDTTRNSPLHF.

This chain links TRBV5-1 with TRBJ2-7; the D gene is possibly TRBD1 (5 bases). The CDR3 totals 15 residues. From germline, CDR1 is SGHRS and CDR2 YFSETQ. The V and J ends lost 0 bases and 2 bases respectively, with 12 bases between them. For the CDR3, the DNA is TGCGCCAGCAGCTTGGGGCCGACAGAAACCTACGAGCAGTACTTC. The encoded protein is CASSLGPTETYEQYF.

This clone was counted once. The rearrangement links TRBV19 to TRBJ2-2, with a weak D call TRBD1 (6 bases). V was pared by 9 bases and J by 0 bases, with 11 bases between. The CDR3 is 14 residues long. CDR1 LNHDA and CDR2 SQIVND come from the germline V gene (reference sequence). Here the CDR3 DNA reads TGTGCCAGCCGGGACAACCCGAACACCGGGGAGCTGTTTTTT. Protein: CASRDNPNTGELFF.

This chain uses TRBV13 with TRBJ2-5; TRBD2 matches 12 bases. J was trimmed by 0 bases and V by 5 bases; bases with no gene match: 7. Per germline, CDR1 PRHDT and CDR2 FYEKMQ (reference sequence). The CDR3 consists of 17 residues. This CDR3 reads CASSLTSGGLDQETQYF. The CDR3 DNA sequence: TGTGCCAGCAGCCTGACTAGCGGGGGCCTAGACCAAGAGACCCAGTACTTC.

The V call is TRBV6-5, the J call TRBJ1-1, with D possibly matching TRBD1 (5 bases). The germline CDR1 and CDR2 sequences are MNHEY and SVGAGI. The CDR3 runs to 15 residues. The ends were cut back, 0 bases at V and 0 bases at J, with 8 bases in the middle. The CDR3 loop reads CASSYSRQMNTEAFF. The CDR3 region has the DNA TGTGCCAGCAGTTACTCGAGACAGATGAACACTGAAGCTTTCTTT.

V usage is TRBV5-1 and J usage is TRBJ2-7; 12 bases map to TRBD1. The CDR3 extends over 14 amino acids. Germline CDR1 reads SGHRS; CDR2 reads YFSETQ. J gave up 7 bases and V 4 bases, and 6 bases lay outside the gene matches. The CDR3 bases are TGCGCCAGCAGCATGGGACAGGGGGCGAGTGAGCAGTACTTC. Amino acid sequence: CASSMGQGASEQYF.

This clone is a singleton in its sample. This sequence joins TRBV11-2 and TRBJ1-1; 7 nucleotides match TRBD1. The length of the CDR3 is 17 residues. CDR1 SGHAT and CDR2 FQNNGV come from the germline V gene. V shed 0 bases and J 3 bases; nucleotides not matched to a gene: 10. CDR3 sequence (DNA): TGTGCCAGCAGCTTAGAGACAGGGTTGTTTGGTGACACTGAAGCTTTCTTT. This translates into CASSLETGLFGDTEAFF.

This chain connects TRBV30 to TRBJ2-7; 7 bases match TRBD2. The CDR3 sequence is 13 residues long. Germline V gene sequence: CDR1 GTSNPN, CDR2 SVGIG (reference sequence). The J segment lost 6 bases and the V segment lost 0 bases, leaving 5 bases of the junction unmatched. Here the CDR3 DNA reads TGTGCCTGGAGTGTACTAAGCGGGACCGAGCAGTACTTC. This codes for CAWSVLSGTEQYF.

The chain has TRBV7-6 and TRBJ2-2, with 10 nucleotides matching TRBD1. V trimming: 6 bases; J trimming: 5 bases; junction bases outside the gene matches: 18. This CDR3 comprises 19 residues. Per germline, CDR1 SGHVS and CDR2 FNYEAQ. CDR3 sequence reads: CASSYAPSPGQGRTGELFF. Written as DNA, the CDR3 is TGTGCCAGCAGTTACGCACCATCTCCGGGACAGGGGCGGACCGGGGAGCTGTTTTTT. Looking up the rest from reference TRBV7-6 and TRBJ2-2 gives the full variable domain: GAGVSQSPRYKVTKRGQDVALRCDPISGHVSLYWYRQALGQGPEFLTYFNYEAQQDKSGLPNDRFSAERPEGSISTLTIQRTEQRDSAMYRCASSYAPSPGQGRTGELFFGEGSRLTVL.

The rearrangement joins TRBV9 to TRBJ1-1, with 7 nucleotides matching TRBD1. Germline CDR1 SGDLS, CDR2 YYNGEE. Trimming at V came to 6 bases and at J to 1 base, leaving 6 bases not matched to a gene. CDR3 length: 14 residues. CDR3 in amino acids: CASNLGQQNTEAFF. CDR3 nucleotides: TGTGCCAGCAACTTGGGACAGCAGAACACTGAAGCTTTCTTT.

This clone was detected once. This specimen includes other DNA sequences encoding the same CDR3. The V and J genes are TRBV19 and TRBJ2-1; 14 bases line up with TRBD2. Per germline, CDR1 LNHDA and CDR2 SQIVND (reference sequence). The V and J ends lost 6 bases and 0 bases, in that order; junction bases with no gene match: 7. The CDR3 length is 18 residues. The CDR3 DNA reads as TGTGCCAGTAGCCGGGGACTAGCGGGAGCCATCTCCTACAATGAGCAGTTCTTC. Translation gives CASSRGLAGAISYNEQFF.

V usage is TRBV15 and J usage is TRBJ2-3; D may be TRBD2 (6 bases). The CDR3 consists of 15 residues. Germline V CDR1 and CDR2: LNHNV, YYDKDF (reference sequence). V was cut by 1 base and J by 3 bases, with 11 bases left in between. CDR3 coding DNA: TGTGCCACCAGCAGAGCGGAGGGGTGGACAGATACGCAGTATTTT. Translating gives CATSRAEGWTDTQYF.

The chain has TRBV5-8 and TRBJ1-5; D possibly corresponds to TRBD1 (5 bases). Between the trimmed V and J ends, which lost 2 bases and 0 bases, there was a span of 9 bases. CDR3 size: 15 residues. CDR1 and CDR2 from the germline V gene are SGHTS and YDEGEE. CDR3 sequence (DNA): TGTGCCAGCAGCTTCTCGGGGGTTAGCAATCAGCCCCAGCATTTT. Translating it yields CASSFSGVSNQPQHF.

J is TRBJ1-1 and V is TRBV6-6, with D uncertain. Trimming removed 6 bases at V and 0 bases at J, with 8 bases between. The CDR3 totals 13 residues. Germline CDR1 is MNHNY and CDR2 is SVGAGI (reference sequence). The CDR3 spells CASSPGLNTEAFF. The CDR3 region has the DNA TGTGCCAGCAGCCCCGGTCTGAACACTGAAGCTTTCTTT.

CDR3 in DNA: TGTGCCAGCAGCTTTGACTCCACAGATACGCAGTATTTT. Translated: CASSFDSTDTQYF. The chain is built from TRBV7-8 and TRBJ2-3; D gene uncertain. The CDR3 is made up of 13 amino acids. V was pared by 3 bases and J by 2 bases, with 6 bases between. Germline assignment: CDR1 SGHVS and CDR2 FQNEAQ.

The CDR3 is CASSSKTGHRFF. The CDR3 DNA sequence: TGTGCCAGCAGCTCGAAAACAGGGCATAGGTTTTTT. The chain recombines TRBV13 with TRBJ1-4; TRBD1 might be the D (6 bases). With 4 bases removed from V and 16 bases from J, the gap between germline ends came to 16 bases. Germline loops: CDR1 PRHDT, CDR2 FYEKMQ (reference sequence). The CDR3 spans 12 residues.